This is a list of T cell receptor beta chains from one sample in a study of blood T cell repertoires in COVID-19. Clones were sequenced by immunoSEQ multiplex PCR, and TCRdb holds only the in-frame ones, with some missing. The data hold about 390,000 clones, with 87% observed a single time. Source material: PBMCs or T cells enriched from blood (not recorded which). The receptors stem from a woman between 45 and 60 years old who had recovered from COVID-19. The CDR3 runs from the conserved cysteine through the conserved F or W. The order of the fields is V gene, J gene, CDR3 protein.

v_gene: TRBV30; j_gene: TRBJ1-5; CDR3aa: CAWSEGTGLNQPQHF
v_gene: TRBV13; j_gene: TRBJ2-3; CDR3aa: CASSRRGTSYADTQYF
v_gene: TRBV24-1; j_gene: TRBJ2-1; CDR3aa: CATSDTGIKNYNEQFF
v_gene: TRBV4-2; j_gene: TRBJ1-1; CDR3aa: CASSQGTDRLDTEAFF
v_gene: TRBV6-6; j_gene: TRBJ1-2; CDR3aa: CASSTPTPTGDYGYTF
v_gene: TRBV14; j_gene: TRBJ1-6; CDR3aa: CASSLVDRGLGSPLHF
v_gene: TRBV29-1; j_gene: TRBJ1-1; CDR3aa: CSVEGGGDEAFF
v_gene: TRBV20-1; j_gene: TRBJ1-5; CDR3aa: CSASGDRQHF
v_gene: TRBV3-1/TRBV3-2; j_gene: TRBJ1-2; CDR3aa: CASSQVTGQGGYTF
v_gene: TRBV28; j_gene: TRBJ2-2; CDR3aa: CASSNAGSANTGELFF
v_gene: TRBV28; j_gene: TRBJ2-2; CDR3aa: CASSWDIGFGELFF
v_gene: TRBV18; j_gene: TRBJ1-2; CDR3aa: CASSPRTGEDGYTF
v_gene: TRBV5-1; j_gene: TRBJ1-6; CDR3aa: CASSLGPGYNSPLHF
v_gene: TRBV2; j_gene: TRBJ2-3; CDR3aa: CASSPGQVFTDTQYF
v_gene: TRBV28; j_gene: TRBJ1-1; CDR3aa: CASSSGGQNTEAFF
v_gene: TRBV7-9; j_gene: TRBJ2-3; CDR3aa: CASSLGSGTRFADTQYF
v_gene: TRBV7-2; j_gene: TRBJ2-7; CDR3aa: CASSESPPRGTEQYF
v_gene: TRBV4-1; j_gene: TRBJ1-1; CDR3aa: CASSHPGREAFF
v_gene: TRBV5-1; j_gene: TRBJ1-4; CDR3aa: CASRTGTGDEKLFF
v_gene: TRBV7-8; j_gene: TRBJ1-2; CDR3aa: CASSFRDTQRGYTF
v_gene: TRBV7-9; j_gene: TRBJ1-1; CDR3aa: CASKAGDWNTEAFF
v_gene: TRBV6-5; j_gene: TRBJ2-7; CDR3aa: CASSTVGGDYEQYF
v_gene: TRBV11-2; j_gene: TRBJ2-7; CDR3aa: CASSFRQGTTYEQYF
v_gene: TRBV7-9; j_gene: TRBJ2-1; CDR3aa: CASSLSTTSGFLEQFF
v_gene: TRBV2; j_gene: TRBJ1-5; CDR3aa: CASSAGRGGNQPQHF
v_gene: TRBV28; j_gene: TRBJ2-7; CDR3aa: CASSPGGGAPDEQYF
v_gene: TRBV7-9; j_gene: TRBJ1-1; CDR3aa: CASRQGLGNTEAFF
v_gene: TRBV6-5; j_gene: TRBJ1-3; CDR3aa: CASTYRGLSGNTIYF
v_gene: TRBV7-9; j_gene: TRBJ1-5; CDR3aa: CASSLTGQGNQPQHF
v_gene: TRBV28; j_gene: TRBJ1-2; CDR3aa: CASSPHRGSGYGYTF
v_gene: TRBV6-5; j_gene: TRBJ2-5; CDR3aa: CASSYSLTDTSQYF
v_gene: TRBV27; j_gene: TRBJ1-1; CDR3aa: CASSQTGVYTEAFF
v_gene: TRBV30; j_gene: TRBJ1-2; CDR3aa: CAGAQGSSVFYTF
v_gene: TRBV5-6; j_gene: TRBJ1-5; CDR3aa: CASSPLSRGERNSNQPQHF
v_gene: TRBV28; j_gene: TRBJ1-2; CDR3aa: CASQSLGEANYGYTF
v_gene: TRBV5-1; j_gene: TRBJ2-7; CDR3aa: CASSPFLAGGLYEQYF
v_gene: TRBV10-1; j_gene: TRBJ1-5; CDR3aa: CASSPPGQSNQPQHF
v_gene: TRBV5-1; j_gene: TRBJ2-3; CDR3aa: CASSWGPDHGTDTQYF
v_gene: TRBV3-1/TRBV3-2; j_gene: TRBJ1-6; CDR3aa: CASSQDGTGGSTLHF
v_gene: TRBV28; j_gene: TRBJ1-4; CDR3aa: CASRIGVEKLFF
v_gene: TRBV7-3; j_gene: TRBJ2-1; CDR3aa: CASSFPGLPSNEQFF